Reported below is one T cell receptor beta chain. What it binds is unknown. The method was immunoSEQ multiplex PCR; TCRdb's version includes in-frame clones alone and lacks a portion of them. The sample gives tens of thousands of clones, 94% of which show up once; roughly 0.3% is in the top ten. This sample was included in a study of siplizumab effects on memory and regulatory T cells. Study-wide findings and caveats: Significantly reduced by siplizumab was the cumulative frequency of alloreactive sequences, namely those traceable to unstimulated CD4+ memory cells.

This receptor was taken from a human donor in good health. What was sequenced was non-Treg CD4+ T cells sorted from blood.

This CDR3 is CASKGGKLDRIDYEQYF. DNA of the CDR3: TGTGCCAGTAAGGGGGGTAAGCTGGATCGGATAGACTACGAGCAGTACTTC. V gene TRBV19 combines with J gene TRBJ2-7; the D call may be TRBD1 or TRBD2 (6 bases each). The CDR3 has 17 residues. V was trimmed by 7 bases and J by 3 bases, leaving 25 bases between them. CDR1 is LNHDA and CDR2 is SQIVND in the germline V gene (reference sequence).